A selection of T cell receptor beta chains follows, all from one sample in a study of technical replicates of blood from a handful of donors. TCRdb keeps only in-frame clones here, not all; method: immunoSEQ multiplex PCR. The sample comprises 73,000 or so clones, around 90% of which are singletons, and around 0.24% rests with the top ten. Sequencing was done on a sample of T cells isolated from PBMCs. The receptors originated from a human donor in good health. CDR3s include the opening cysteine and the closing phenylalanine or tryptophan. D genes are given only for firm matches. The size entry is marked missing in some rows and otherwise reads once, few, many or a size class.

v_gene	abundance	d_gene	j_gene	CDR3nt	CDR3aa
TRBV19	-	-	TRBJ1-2	TGTGCCAGTAGTATCATGCACGCTACTAACTATGGCTACACCTTC	CASSIMHATNYGYTF
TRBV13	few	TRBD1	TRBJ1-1	TGTGCCAGCAGCTTAGGTGAACAGGGGTTGAACACTGAAGCTTTCTTT	CASSLGEQGLNTEAFF
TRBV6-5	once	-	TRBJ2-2	TGTGCCAGCAGTTACCAGACTAGTACCGGGGAGCTGTTTTTT	CASSYQTSTGELFF
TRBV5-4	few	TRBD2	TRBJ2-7	TGTGCCAGCAGCTTGGAAGCGGGACCCCTCGAGCAGTACTTC	CASSLEAGPLEQYF
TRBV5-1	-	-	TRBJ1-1	TGCGCCAGCAGCTTGGCCGGCAGGGGTGGCACTGAAGCTTTCTTT	CASSLAGRGGTEAFF
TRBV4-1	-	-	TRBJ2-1	TGCGCCAGCAGCCTATGGGAGGCGAGACCCTACAATGAGCAGTTCTTC	CASSLWEARPYNEQFF
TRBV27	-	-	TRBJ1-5	TGTGCCAGCAGGAGGGATGATCGCAATCAGCCCCAGCATTTT	CASRRDDRNQPQHF
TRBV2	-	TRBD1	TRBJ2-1	TGTGCCAGCGGGATGGGACAGGGCTCCTACAATGAGCAGTTCTTC	CASGMGQGSYNEQFF
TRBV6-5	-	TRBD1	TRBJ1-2	TGTGCCAGCAGTTATTCCGGGACAGCCGTTTCTTATGGCTACACCTTC	CASSYSGTAVSYGYTF
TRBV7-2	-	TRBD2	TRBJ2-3	TGTGCCAGCAGCTTAGTCCCGGGGGGGAGCACAGATACGCAGTATTTT	CASSLVPGGSTDTQYF
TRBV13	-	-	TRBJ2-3	TGTGCCAGCACTGCAAGGGGGGGAAATACGCAGTATTTT	CASTARGGNTQYF
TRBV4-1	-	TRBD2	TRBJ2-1	TGCGCCAGCAGCCAACTAGCGGGTAGCTCCTACAATGAGCAGTTCTTC	CASSQLAGSSYNEQFF
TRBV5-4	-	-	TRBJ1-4	TGTGCCAGCAGCTTGGGGACAGAGGAAAAACTGTTTTTT	CASSLGTEEKLFF
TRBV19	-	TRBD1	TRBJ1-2	TGTGCCAGTAGTCCAGACTCAGGACAGGGGGCCTATGGCTACACCTTC	CASSPDSGQGAYGYTF
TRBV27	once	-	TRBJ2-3	TGTGCCAGCAGTTTAGGCTCGGGAGCCCCGGGAGATACGCAGTATTTT	CASSLGSGAPGDTQYF
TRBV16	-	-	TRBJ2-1	TGTGCCAGCAGCCAATGGGAGGCTTACAATGAGCAGTTCTTC	CASSQWEAYNEQFF
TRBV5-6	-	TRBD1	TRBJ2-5	TGTGCCAGCAGCTTGACAGGGGAAGAGACCCAGTACTTC	CASSLTGEETQYF
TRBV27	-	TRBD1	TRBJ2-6	TGTGCCAGCAGTCCGGGACAGGGCATTCTGGGGGCCAACGTCCTGACTTTC	CASSPGQGILGANVLTF
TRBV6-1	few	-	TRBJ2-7	TGTGCCAGCAGTGAATTCTCGGGATGGGAGCAGTACTTC	CASSEFSGWEQYF
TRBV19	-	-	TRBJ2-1	TGTGCCAGTAGTATAGATCTTTACGGGTCCTCCTACAATGAGCAGTTCTTC	CASSIDLYGSSYNEQFF
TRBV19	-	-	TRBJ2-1	TGTGCCAGTAGTATTCGGGGGGCCAACAATGAGCAGTTCTTC	CASSIRGANNEQFF
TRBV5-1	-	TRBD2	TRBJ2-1	TGCGCCAGCAGCGAGACTAGCGGGATTTACAATGAGCAGTTCTTC	CASSETSGIYNEQFF
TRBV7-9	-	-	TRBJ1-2	TGTGCCAGCAGCAATCCGTCCGGGAAAACTAACTATGGCTACACCTTC	CASSNPSGKTNYGYTF
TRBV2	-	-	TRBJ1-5	TGTGCCAGCAGCGAACGCCGACTACGAGGGTTGGCTATCGGTCAGCCCCAGCATTTT	CASSERRLRGLAIGQPQHF
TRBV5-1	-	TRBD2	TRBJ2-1	TGCGCCAGCAGCTCACGCGGGGGGACCTACAATGAGCAGTTCTTC	CASSSRGGTYNEQFF
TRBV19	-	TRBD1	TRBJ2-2	TGTGCCAGTAGTATTTTGGCGGCCGGGACAGGGTCCAGGGGGGAGCTGTTTTTT	CASSILAAGTGSRGELFF
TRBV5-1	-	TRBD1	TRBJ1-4	TGCGCCAGCAGCTTCCGACAGGGGGGTGATGAAAAACTGTTTTTT	CASSFRQGGDEKLFF
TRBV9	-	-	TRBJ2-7	TGTGCCAGCAGCGTAGAAGGTGTCCGGGACGAGCAGTACTTC	CASSVEGVRDEQYF
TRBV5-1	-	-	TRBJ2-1	TGCGCCAGCAGCGGTCTAGCGAGAAACAATGAGCAGTTCTTC	CASSGLARNNEQFF
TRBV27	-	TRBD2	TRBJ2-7	TGTGCCAGCAGTTTATCGAGTGGCGGGAGTCCCCCCTACGAGCAGTACTTC	CASSLSSGGSPPYEQYF
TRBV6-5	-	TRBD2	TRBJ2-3	TGTGCCAGCAGTTACGTGCGGGAGAGACTGAAGCAGTATTTT	CASSYVRERLKQYF
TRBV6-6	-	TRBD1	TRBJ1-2	TGTGCCAGCAGTTACGGGAAGTGGGGACAGTATGGCTACACCTTC	CASSYGKWGQYGYTF
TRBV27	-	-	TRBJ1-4	TGTGCCCGCACTTCCGGGTATGTCAGGGCAACTAATGAAAAACTGTTTTTT	CARTSGYVRATNEKLFF
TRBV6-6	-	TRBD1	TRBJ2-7	TGTGCCAGCAGTTACTTAGCCGGGACAGGGTGGGAGCAGTACTTC	CASSYLAGTGWEQYF
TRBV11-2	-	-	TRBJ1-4	TGTGCCAGCAGCTTAATAGCGGGACGGAGTAATGAAAAACTGTTTTTT	CASSLIAGRSNEKLFF
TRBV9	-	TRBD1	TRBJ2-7	TGTGCCAGCAGCGTAGCAAGGGGGCGATCCCACGAGCAGTACTTC	CASSVARGRSHEQYF
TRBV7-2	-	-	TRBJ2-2	TGTGCCAGTCTTCCAACTAGGAACACCGGGGAGCTGTTTTTT	CASLPTRNTGELFF
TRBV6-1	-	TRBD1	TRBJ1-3	TGTGCCAGCAGGACGACAGGGCGAACTGGAAACACCATATATTTT	CASRTTGRTGNTIYF
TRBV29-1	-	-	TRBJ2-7	TGCAGCGTTCGGACTTACCTGAATCCGTCGCTCGAGCAGTACTTC	CSVRTYLNPSLEQYF
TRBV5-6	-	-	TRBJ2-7	TGTGCCAGCAGCTTAACTAGACTAGGGGAGCAGTACTTC	CASSLTRLGEQYF
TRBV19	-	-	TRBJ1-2	TGTGCCAGTAGTATTTCCCAGGGAGGGGCCTATGGCTACACCTTC	CASSISQGGAYGYTF